Sequencing of this T cell receptor beta chain was carried out in a study of T cell responses to AZD1222 COVID-19 vaccine. Study in general: Second doses were pooled across both intervals (about 4 or about 12 weeks). Findings of the study overall: Repertoire sampling happened only post peak T cell response. Along spike, vaccine-associated CD4 TCRs were found throughout, with dominance at 160-218 and 743-854.

About this clone: No antigen is known for it.

There are 15 residues in the CDR3. Germline CDR1 is SQVTM and CDR2 is ANQGSEA. Trimming removed 4 bases from V and 4 bases from J; junction bases left unmatched: 11. Libraries were prepared by immunoSEQ multiplex PCR; TCRdb keeps only in-frame clonotypes and omits some of them. The sample lists some 100,000 clones, approximately 90% occurring once. The source is an adult in good health. Sample: peripheral blood, taken on day 0 of AZD1222 vaccination. The chain carries TRBV29-1 and TRBJ1-2, with 8 nucleotides matching TRBD1. CDR3 nucleotide sequence: TGCAGCGTTGGGGGGACAGGTCTTGCCCTCTATGGCTACACCTTC. It yields the protein CSVGGTGLALYGYTF.